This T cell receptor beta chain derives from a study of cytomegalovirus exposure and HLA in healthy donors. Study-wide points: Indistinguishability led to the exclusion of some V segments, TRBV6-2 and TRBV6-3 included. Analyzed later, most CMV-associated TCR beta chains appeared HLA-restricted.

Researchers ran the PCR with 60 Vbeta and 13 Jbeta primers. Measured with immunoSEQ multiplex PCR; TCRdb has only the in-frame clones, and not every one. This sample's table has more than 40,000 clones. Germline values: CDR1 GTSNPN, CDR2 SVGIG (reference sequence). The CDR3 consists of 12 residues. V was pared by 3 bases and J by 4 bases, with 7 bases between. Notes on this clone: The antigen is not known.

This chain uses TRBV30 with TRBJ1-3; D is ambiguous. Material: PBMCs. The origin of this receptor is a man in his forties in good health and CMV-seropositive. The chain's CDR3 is CAWRPRGNTIYF. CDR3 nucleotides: TGTGCCTGGAGACCCCGGGGAAACACCATATATTTT. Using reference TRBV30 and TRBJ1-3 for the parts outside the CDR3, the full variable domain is SQTIHQWPATLVQPVGSPLSLECTVEGTSNPNLYWYRQAAGRGLQLLFYSVGIGQISSEVPQNLSASRPQDRQFILSSKKLLLSDSGFYLCAWRPRGNTIYFGEGSWLTVV.